Included here is one TCR beta chain sequence, with context. Its antigen is unidentified. This table comes from immunoSEQ multiplex PCR, and its TCRdb copy is limited to in-frame clones, with some not included. The sample has roughly 130,000 clones, approximately 85% seen once. The sample is drawn from a study of T cell responses to AZD1222 COVID-19 vaccine. Germline trimming cut 2 bases from V and 4 bases from J; bases unmatched to any gene: 19. This CDR3 comprises 20 residues. Per germline, CDR1 MNHNS and CDR2 SASEGT. Study-wide results and limits: Unmutated variant regions reportedly attract nearly half of all spike-specific TCRs. Only a handful of AZD1222 recipients were seropositive at baseline. There were vaccine-associated CD4 TCRs across spike, dominant at 160-218 and 743-854. Donors were largely white British and mainly female; clonal diversity was possibly underestimated.

The chain links TRBV6-1 to TRBJ1-4, with 7 positions matching TRBD1. This sample comprised peripheral blood, obtained on day 0 of AZD1222 vaccination. This receptor was taken from an adult in good health. The CDR3 protein is CASSEKEGGRWGSGNEKLFF. The DNA of the CDR3 is TGTGCCAGCAGTGAAAAGGAAGGGGGCAGGTGGGGGTCAGGTAATGAAAAACTGTTTTTT.